Sequencing of this T cell receptor (beta chain) was carried out in a study of CD8 T cells in Susac syndrome. Sequencing of TCR beta was performed on blood CD8+ T cells and on blood CD4+ T cells. RNA, at about 0.45 to 1 ug, was reverse transcribed with random hexamers. Amplification of TCR beta CDR3 spanned 54 Vbeta and 13 Jbeta via immunoSEQ multiplex PCR. MiXCR was run by TCRdb on the immunoSEQ multiplex PCR reads, yielding one entry per CDR3 protein. The sample includes 160,000 or so distinct CDR3 sequences, over 85% of them seen just once. The source is a human donor in good health. Sequenced: CD4+ T cells from PBMCs.

The CDR3 DNA is TGCGCCAGCAGCAATAGGACCGGGGAGCTGTTTTTT. This encodes CASSNRTGELFF. The chain combines TRBV10-1 with TRBJ2-2; D is uncertain. The germline V gene has CDR1 WNHNN and CDR2 SYGVQD (reference sequence). Trimming took off 6 bases at V and 5 bases at J, with 7 bases between the two ends. The CDR3 has 12 amino acids.